The clone carrying this T cell receptor beta chain was observed a few times. The data derive from a study of T-cell memory formation after mild COVID-19. CDR3 size: 13 residues. Germline loops: CDR1 MNHEY, CDR2 SVGEGT. V dropped 2 bases and J dropped 3 bases, with 8 bases sitting between them. TCRdb reprocessed the 5' RACE reads via MiXCR and lists one record per CDR3 protein. This table has about 170,000 distinct CDR3 sequences, 10% to 15% appearing once. The sequencing input was PBMCs or a T cell subset sorted from them (not recorded which). This sequence originates from a man aged 18 to 29 who had mild COVID-19 (a few samples of this study predate the infection). Cell type and time point are not known. The chain couples TRBV6-2 or TRBV6-3 to TRBJ2-7; no clear D. The CDR3, as DNA: TGTGCCAGCAGTTACACGGTCAACTACGAGCAGTACTTC. Its protein product is CASSYTVNYEQYF.